Listed below are T cell receptor beta chains from one sample, sequenced in a study of shared clonotypes between healthy human individuals. TCRdb's copy holds only in-frame clones and misses some; the assay was immunoSEQ multiplex PCR. The sample has approximately 1.5 million clones; approximately 98.5% are singletons. The specimen was naive CD4+ T cells sorted from blood. These receptors all come from a man aged 25-40 years in good health. CDR3s include the opening cysteine and the closing phenylalanine or tryptophan. Each record gives: clone size, V gene, D gene, J gene, CDR3 DNA, CDR3 protein. A D gene is named only where the DNA matches it firmly. A row's size may be missing; if present it is once, few, many or a size class.

size: -; V: TRBV18; D: -; J: TRBJ1-1; DNA: TGTGCCAGCTCACCGTACCAGAACACTGAAGCTTTCTTT; CDR3: CASSPYQNTEAFF
size: -; V: TRBV18; D: -; J: TRBJ2-1; DNA: TGTGCCAGCTCCGAGAACGCAGGGATCTACAATGAGCAGTTCTTC; CDR3: CASSENAGIYNEQFF
size: -; V: TRBV29-1; D: TRBD2; J: TRBJ2-3; DNA: TGCAGCGTCGGACTAGCGGGAGACCCCTCAGATACGCAGTATTTT; CDR3: CSVGLAGDPSDTQYF
size: -; V: TRBV5-1; D: TRBD2; J: TRBJ2-1; DNA: TGCGCCAGCAGCTTGGATGTGGTGTCTAGCGGGAGGTTGGGTGAGCAGTTCTTC; CDR3: CASSLDVVSSGRLGEQFF
size: -; V: TRBV7-9; D: -; J: TRBJ1-2; DNA: TGTGCCAGCAGCTTAGGTGGGGGTACCTATGGCTACACCTTC; CDR3: CASSLGGGTYGYTF
size: -; V: TRBV6-1; D: -; J: TRBJ1-1; DNA: TGTGCCATTACTCCTCGACCGAGGAACACTGAAGCTTTCTTT; CDR3: CAITPRPRNTEAFF
size: -; V: TRBV2; D: TRBD2; J: TRBJ2-7; DNA: TGTGCCAGCAGTGTTAGTGGACTAGCCCCCTACGAGCAGTACTTC; CDR3: CASSVSGLAPYEQYF
size: -; V: TRBV11-2; D: -; J: TRBJ2-5; DNA: TGTGCCAGCAGCTTAAACGTGCTAGAACAAGAGACCCAGTACTTC; CDR3: CASSLNVLEQETQYF
size: -; V: TRBV7-9; D: -; J: TRBJ2-1; DNA: TGTGCCAGCAGCCTACTGACTAGTTGGGGTTGGAATGAGCAGTTCTTC; CDR3: CASSLLTSWGWNEQFF
size: -; V: TRBV6-1; D: -; J: TRBJ2-5; DNA: TGTGCCAGCAGTGTAGAGGGAGAGACCCAGTACTTC; CDR3: CASSVEGETQYF
size: -; V: TRBV7-8; D: -; J: TRBJ2-1; DNA: TGTGCCAGCAGCTTAGGGTTAGGACAGCCTCAAGGGAATGAGCAGTTCTTC; CDR3: CASSLGLGQPQGNEQFF
size: -; V: TRBV28; D: TRBD2; J: TRBJ2-1; DNA: TGTGCCAGCAGTCAACCGGGACTAGCGGACAATGAGCAGTTCTTC; CDR3: CASSQPGLADNEQFF
size: once; V: TRBV18; D: -; J: TRBJ2-2; DNA: TGTGCCAGCTCCCCGGCAATCATCGGCGGGGAGCTGTTTTTT; CDR3: CASSPAIIGGELFF
size: -; V: TRBV7-2; D: -; J: TRBJ2-6; DNA: TGTGCCAGCAGCTTAGGAGGAACTGCCGGGGCCAACGTCCTGACTTTC; CDR3: CASSLGGTAGANVLTF
size: -; V: TRBV7-8; D: -; J: TRBJ2-3; DNA: TGTGCCAGCAGCTTAGACATCCAGGGTGTGACAGATACGCAGTATTTT; CDR3: CASSLDIQGVTDTQYF
size: -; V: TRBV6-4; D: -; J: TRBJ2-1; DNA: TGTGCCAGCAGTGACTCAGGGCGGGATGAGCAGTTCTTC; CDR3: CASSDSGRDEQFF
size: -; V: TRBV9; D: TRBD2; J: TRBJ2-3; DNA: TGTGCCAGCAGCATAATAGCGGGAGCCACGAATACGCAGTATTTT; CDR3: CASSIIAGATNTQYF
size: -; V: TRBV18; D: -; J: TRBJ2-6; DNA: TGTGCCAGCTCACCAGGGGGGCTCCATAGTGGTGCTGGGGCCAACGTCCTGACTTTC; CDR3: CASSPGGLHSGAGANVLTF
size: -; V: TRBV9; D: -; J: TRBJ2-1; DNA: TGTGCCAGCAGCGTCGGCGGGTATAGGGTCCGCTCCTACAATGAGCAGTTCTTC; CDR3: CASSVGGYRVRSYNEQFF
size: -; V: TRBV5-6; D: -; J: TRBJ2-7; DNA: TGTGCCAGCAGCTTCCCGGGAGAGAGTTACGAGCAGTACTTC; CDR3: CASSFPGESYEQYF
size: once; V: TRBV28; D: -; J: TRBJ2-3; DNA: TGTGCCAGCAGTCCCATTGCCCGCACAGATACGCAGTATTTT; CDR3: CASSPIARTDTQYF
size: -; V: TRBV30; D: -; J: TRBJ2-5; DNA: TGTGCCTGGAGTGTACAGTTTGAGACCCAGTACTTC; CDR3: CAWSVQFETQYF
size: -; V: TRBV18; D: TRBD1; J: TRBJ2-5; DNA: TGTGCCAGCTCACCCTTGCGGACAGGGTCGGAGACCCAGTACTTC; CDR3: CASSPLRTGSETQYF
size: -; V: TRBV10-1; D: -; J: TRBJ1-1; DNA: TGCGCCAGCCCAGGGGTTCGGGCTTCAGACACTGAAGCTTTCTTT; CDR3: CASPGVRASDTEAFF
size: -; V: TRBV7-8; D: -; J: TRBJ1-2; DNA: TGTGCCAGCAGCTTAGGACATTCTAACTATGGCTACACCTTC; CDR3: CASSLGHSNYGYTF